Shown below are 9 T cell receptor beta chains from a single sample sequenced in a study of blood T cells in healthy people across ages. A second PCR of 7 to 11 cycles used a sample-barcoded 5' primer and a J-beta primer mix. MiXCR, applied by TCRdb to the 5' RACE reads, yields one record per CDR3 protein. This table has about a million distinct CDR3 sequences, roughly 47% appearing once. The sample consisted of blood. These receptors all stem from a woman aged 60 to 75 in good health.

This clonotype came up once. The V call is TRBV5-1, the J call TRBJ1-2, with unresolved D. CDR3 size: 14 residues. Germline-derived CDR1 and CDR2 are SGHRS and YFSETQ. V dropped 2 bases and J dropped 8 bases, with 16 bases sitting between them. Written as DNA, the CDR3 is TGCGCCAGCAGCTTTTATGCAGGTTCGGAGGGCTACACCTTC. Its protein is CASSFYAGSEGYTF.

The V gene is TRBV11-2, the J gene TRBJ2-7; tentatively, D is TRBD2 (6 bases). Trimming cost V 1 base and J 4 bases, with 14 bases left between them. This CDR3 comprises 15 residues. The germline CDR1 and CDR2 sequences are SGHAT and FQNNGV. The CDR3 nucleotides are TGTGCCAGCAGCTTAGGTCCGACGGGAGCTTACGAGCAGTACTTC. As protein: CASSLGPTGAYEQYF.

This clonotype was counted a few times. CDR3 DNA: TGTGCCGGGAGGGAGGCTGGGGCCAACGTCCTGACTTTC. It translates to CAGREAGANVLTF. The chain is built from TRBV28 and TRBJ2-6, with TRBD2 matching over 7 bases. Germline assignment: CDR1 MDHEN and CDR2 SYDVKM. V shed 11 bases and J 2 bases; nucleotides not matched to a gene: 3. The CDR3 totals 13 residues.

There are a few counts of this clonotype. This chain links TRBV29-1 with TRBJ2-7; D is perhaps TRBD1 or TRBD2 (5 bases each). V lost 7 bases, J lost 2 bases, and 15 bases lay in between. Germline V gene data show CDR1 as SQVTM and CDR2 as ANQGSEA. CDR3 size: 13 residues. In DNA, the CDR3 is TGCAGCGCCACCGGGACCGTTACCTACGAGCAGTACTTC. Translated, it gives CSATGTVTYEQYF.

V and J are TRBV12-5 and TRBJ2-7, with D possibly being TRBD2 (5 bases). V was shortened by 3 bases and J by 3 bases, with 12 bases between the two germline ends. The CDR3 length is 14 residues. CDR1 is LGHNT, CDR2 FRNRAP, per germline. The CDR3 reads CASGFSGIFYEQYF. The CDR3 coding sequence is TGTGCTAGTGGTTTCTCCGGGATTTTCTACGAGCAGTACTTC.

The V call is TRBV6-2 or TRBV6-3, the J call TRBJ1-1; D is uncertain. Trimming pared 2 bases from V and 7 bases from J, leaving 14 bases between. Germline loops: CDR1 MNHEY, CDR2 SVGEGT. The CDR3 has 14 residues. The CDR3 protein is CASSYATVVNEAFF. The CDR3 DNA is TGTGCCAGCAGTTACGCGACGGTGGTAAATGAAGCTTTCTTT.

V usage is TRBV28 and J usage is TRBJ2-5, with 9 bases identical to TRBD2. The CDR3 consists of 19 residues. From germline, CDR1 is MDHEN and CDR2 SYDVKM. V lost 9 bases and J lost 11; bases outside the gene matches: 31. The CDR3, as DNA: TGTGCCAGTACAACCAGGGAGGCGCTAGCGGGACTGTGGGTGAATGAGCAGTACTTC. It translates to CASTTREALAGLWVNEQYF.

The chain is built from TRBV9 and TRBJ2-4, with 9 bases lining up with TRBD1. The germline gives CDR1 SGDLS, CDR2 YYNGEE. The junction had 8 bases not matched to a gene; V was cut back by 4 bases and J by 9 bases. The CDR3 spans 14 residues. CDR3 amino acids: CASSLSTGGGIQYF. As DNA, the CDR3 is TGTGCCAGCAGCCTATCGACAGGGGGAGGCATTCAGTACTTC. Full variable domain (outside the CDR3, taken from reference TRBV9 and TRBJ2-4): DSGVTQTPKHLITATGQRVTLRCSPRSGDLSVYWYQQSLDQGLQFLIQYYNGEERAKGNILERFSAQQFPDLHSELNLSSLELGDSALYFCASSLSTGGGIQYFGAGTRLSVL.

V and J are TRBV6-1 and TRBJ2-4, with 7 nucleotides matching TRBD1. After removal of 6 bases from V and 6 bases from J, the junction contained 23 bases not matched to a gene. Germline lookup yields CDR1 MNHNS and CDR2 SASEGT. This CDR3 is 19 amino acids long. CDR3 sequence (DNA): TGTGCCAGCAGAAGGTTCCGCGACAGGGTCAGCCACAGGGGAAACATTCAGTACTTC. It codes for CASRRFRDRVSHRGNIQYF.